The entry below describes one TCR beta chain. Germline V gene lookup returns CDR1 LNHNV and CDR2 YYDKDF (reference sequence). The ends were cut back, 0 bases at V and 4 bases at J, with 16 bases in the middle. This CDR3 contains 16 residues. These data are taken from a study of patients and donors after allogeneic stem cell transplantation. MiXCR, run by TCRdb on the RT-PCR reads, gives a single entry per CDR3 protein. The table has under 200,000 distinct CDR3 sequences, around 30% seen once. The genes are TRBV15 and TRBJ2-7; maybe TRBD1 (6 bases). Sample: blood, either unsorted or a sorted T cell fraction (not recorded which). This sequence was found in a human donor who was either an allogeneic HSCT recipient or a stem cell or donor lymphocyte infusion donor (not recorded which). It is not recorded whose cells these are; they may come from a transplant donor. The CDR3 is CATSRDHGQSLYEQYF. Here the CDR3 DNA reads TGTGCCACCAGCAGAGACCACGGACAGTCTCTATACGAGCAGTACTTC.